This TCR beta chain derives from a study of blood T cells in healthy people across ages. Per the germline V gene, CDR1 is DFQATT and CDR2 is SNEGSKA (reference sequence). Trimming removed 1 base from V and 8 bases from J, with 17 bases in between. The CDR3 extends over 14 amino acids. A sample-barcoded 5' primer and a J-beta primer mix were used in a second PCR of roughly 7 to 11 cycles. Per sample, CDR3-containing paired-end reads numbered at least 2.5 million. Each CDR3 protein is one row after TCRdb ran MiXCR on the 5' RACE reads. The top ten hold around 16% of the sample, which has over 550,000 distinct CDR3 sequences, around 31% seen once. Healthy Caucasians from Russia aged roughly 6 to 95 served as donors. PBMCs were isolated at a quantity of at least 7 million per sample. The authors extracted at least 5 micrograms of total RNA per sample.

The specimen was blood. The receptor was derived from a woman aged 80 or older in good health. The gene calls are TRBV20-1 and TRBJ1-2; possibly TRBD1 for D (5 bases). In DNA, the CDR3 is TGCAGTGCTAGAGCAACGGGACCGGTGTGGGGCTACACCTTC. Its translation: CSARATGPVWGYTF.